These 13 T cell receptor beta chains were all obtained from the same sample, sequenced in a study of T-cell reconstitution after alpha-beta-depleted transplantation in children. Unique molecular identifiers were incorporated into the prepared TCRbeta library. TCRdb re-derived calls from the PCR reads in MiXCR, one entry per CDR3 protein. Of about 340,000 distinct CDR3 sequences listed, around 15% are singletons. The material sequenced was PBMCs, mostly from graft donor cells, taken 360 days after TCRalphabeta/CD19-depleted stem cell transplant. The source is a male patient under 10 years old who had a stem cell transplant for acute lymphoblastic leukemia, so the T cells may come from the graft donor.

There are many counts of this clonotype. V is TRBV10-3 and J is TRBJ2-1; perhaps D is TRBD1 or TRBD2 (5 bases each). V was pared by 4 bases and J by 4 bases, with 14 bases between. The CDR3 has 15 amino acids. In germline, CDR1 is ENHRY, CDR2 SYGVKD. In DNA form, the CDR3 reads TGTGCCATCAGTGCACCCGGGACCGTGTACAATGAGCAGTTCTTC. Its translation: CAISAPGTVYNEQFF.

This clonotype has a handful of counts. The chain employs TRBV4-3 and TRBJ2-5, with D tentatively TRBD2 (6 bases). V was trimmed by 4 bases and J by 2 bases, leaving 14 bases between them. Germline V CDR1 and CDR2: LGHNA, YSLEER. The CDR3 loop spans 15 amino acids. In DNA, the CDR3 is TGCGCCAGCAGCCTAGTGGGGGGATCGCAAGAGACCCAGTACTTC. Translated, it gives CASSLVGGSQETQYF.

This chain links TRBV7-3 with TRBJ2-2, with no clear D. Between the trimmed V and J ends, which lost 1 base and 7 bases, there was a span of 10 bases. Germline CDR1 and CDR2: SGHTA and FQGTGA. This CDR3 has 14 amino acids. CDR3 in amino acids: CASSLSGVGGELFF. In nucleotides, the CDR3 is TGTGCCAGCAGCTTAAGTGGAGTGGGCGGGGAGCTGTTTTTT.

This clonotype appeared a few times. The rearrangement links TRBV30 to TRBJ2-5; 8 nucleotides match TRBD2. The CDR3 is made up of 15 amino acids. Germline lookup yields CDR1 GTSNPN and CDR2 SVGIG (reference sequence). Trimming removed 3 bases from V and 4 bases from J; junction bases left unmatched: 10. Here the CDR3 reads CAWSLLGLVGETQYF. The CDR3, as DNA: TGTGCCTGGAGCCTTTTGGGACTAGTAGGAGAGACCCAGTACTTC.

The V gene is TRBV20-1, the J gene TRBJ2-5; 9 positions agree with TRBD2. This CDR3 is 14 amino acids long. V gave up 3 bases and J gave up 3 bases; unmatched junction bases: 5. The germline V gene has CDR1 DFQATT and CDR2 SNEGSKA (reference sequence). The CDR3 DNA is TGCAGTGCTAGCGGGACTAGCTTCGAAGAGACCCAGTACTTC. Amino acid sequence: CSASGTSFEETQYF.

The rearrangement uses TRBV4-2 and TRBJ2-7; the D gene is possibly TRBD1 (5 bases). With 0 bases removed from V and 2 bases from J, the gap between germline ends came to 8 bases. The germline V gene has CDR1 LGHNA and CDR2 YNFKEQ. This CDR3 comprises 14 residues. Written as DNA, the CDR3 is TGTGCCAGCAGCCAAGATCTCAGGGCCTACGAGCAGTACTTC. It translates to CASSQDLRAYEQYF.

This clonotype has more than one count but fewer than ten. The chain joins TRBV28 to TRBJ2-5; D is uncertain. Trimming cost V 1 base and J 1 base, with 10 bases left between them. Germline V gene sequence: CDR1 MDHEN, CDR2 SYDVKM. The CDR3 is made up of 15 amino acids. The CDR3 spells CASSLYSYPQETQYF. CDR3 in DNA: TGTGCCAGCAGTTTATACAGCTATCCCCAAGAGACCCAGTACTTC.

This clonotype was seen more than once but under ten times. The genes are TRBV9 and TRBJ2-7; D gene unclear. Germline lookup yields CDR1 SGDLS and CDR2 YYNGEE. This CDR3 region has 13 residues. The V end lost 3 bases, the J end lost 5 bases, and 12 bases lay between the germline ends. Here the CDR3 DNA reads TGTGCCAGCAGCGCCTCCTTGTGGGACGAGCAGTACTTC. Its protein is CASSASLWDEQYF.

The chain is built from TRBV4-1 and TRBJ2-5, with unresolved D. Between the trimmed V and J ends, which lost 1 base and 2 bases, there was a span of 5 bases. Germline V gives CDR1 MGHRA, CDR2 YSYEKL. This CDR3 comprises 13 residues. CDR3 region: CASSQAFQETQYF. The CDR3 coding sequence is TGCGCCAGCAGCCAAGCCTTTCAAGAGACCCAGTACTTC.

The chain is built from TRBV27 and TRBJ2-5; the match to TRBD2 covers 7 bases. Germline V gene lookup returns CDR1 MNHEY and CDR2 SMNVEV (reference sequence). The CDR3 is 15 amino acids. V gave up 5 bases and J gave up 10 bases; unmatched junction bases: 16. CDR3 loop: CASSARGRAGTVQYF. The CDR3 coding sequence is TGTGCCAGCAGTGCCCGGGGGAGGGCAGGAACTGTCCAGTACTTC.

The V call is TRBV12-3 or TRBV12-4, the J call TRBJ2-3, with unresolved D. The CDR3 is 16 residues long. V was clipped by 2 bases and J by 0 bases, with 12 bases between them. The CDR3 coding sequence is TGTGCCAGCAGTTTAACCGACTCACCGAGCACAGATACGCAGTATTTT. Its translation: CASSLTDSPSTDTQYF.

This rearrangement joins TRBV6-1 to TRBJ1-5; D call uncertain. The germline V and J ends were trimmed by 7 bases and 7 bases, with 20 bases remaining between them. There are 15 residues in the CDR3. CDR1 and CDR2 (germline): MNHNS, SASEGT. CDR3 nucleotide sequence: TGTGCCAGCAAGGTCCCAGGCGCCCAGAGGCAGCCCCAGCATTTT. Its translation is CASKVPGAQRQPQHF.

This clonotype was seen many times. V gene TRBV29-1 combines with J gene TRBJ2-1; 10 bases line up with TRBD2. Germline loops: CDR1 SQVTM, CDR2 ANQGSEA. V trimming: 1 base; J trimming: 9 bases; junction bases outside the gene matches: 12. The CDR3 totals 16 residues. CDR3 bases: TGCAGCGTTGAAGGGAGGTGGCTAGCGGGAGCTTCTGAGCAGTTCTTC. This translates into CSVEGRWLAGASEQFF.